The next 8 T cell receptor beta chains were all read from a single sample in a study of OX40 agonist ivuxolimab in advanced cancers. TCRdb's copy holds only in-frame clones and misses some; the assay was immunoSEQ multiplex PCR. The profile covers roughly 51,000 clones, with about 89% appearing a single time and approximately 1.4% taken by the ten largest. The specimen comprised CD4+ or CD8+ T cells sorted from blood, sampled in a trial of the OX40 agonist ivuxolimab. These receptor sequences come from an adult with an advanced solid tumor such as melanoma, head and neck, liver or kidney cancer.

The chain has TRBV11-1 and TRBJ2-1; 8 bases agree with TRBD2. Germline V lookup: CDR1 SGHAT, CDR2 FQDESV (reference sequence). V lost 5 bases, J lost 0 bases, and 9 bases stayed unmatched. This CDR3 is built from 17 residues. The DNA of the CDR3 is TGTGCCAGCAGCCCCTCCTCGGGGGGGAGCTCCTACAATGAGCAGTTCTTC. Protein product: CASSPSSGGSSYNEQFF.

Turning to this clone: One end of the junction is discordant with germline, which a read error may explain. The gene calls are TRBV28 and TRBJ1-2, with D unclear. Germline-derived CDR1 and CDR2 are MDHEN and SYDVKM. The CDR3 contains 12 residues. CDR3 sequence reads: CASSALPQASQF. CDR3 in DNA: TGTGCCAGCAGTGCCCTACCCCAAGCATCCCAATTC.

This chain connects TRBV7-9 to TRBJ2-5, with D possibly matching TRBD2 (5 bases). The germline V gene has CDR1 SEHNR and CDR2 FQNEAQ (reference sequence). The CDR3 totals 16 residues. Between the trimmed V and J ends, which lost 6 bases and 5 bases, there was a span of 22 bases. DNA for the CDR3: TGTGCCAGCAGTCCCCTGACCGGTGCCGGCGGGGAGACCCAGTACTTC. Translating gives CASSPLTGAGGETQYF.

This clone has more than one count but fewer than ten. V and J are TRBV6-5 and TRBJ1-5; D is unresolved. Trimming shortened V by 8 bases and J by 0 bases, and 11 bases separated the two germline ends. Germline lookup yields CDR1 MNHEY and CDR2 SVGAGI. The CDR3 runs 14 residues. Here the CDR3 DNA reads TGTGCCAGCCGGACGACGGATAGCAATCAGCCCCAGCATTTT. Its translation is CASRTTDSNQPQHF.

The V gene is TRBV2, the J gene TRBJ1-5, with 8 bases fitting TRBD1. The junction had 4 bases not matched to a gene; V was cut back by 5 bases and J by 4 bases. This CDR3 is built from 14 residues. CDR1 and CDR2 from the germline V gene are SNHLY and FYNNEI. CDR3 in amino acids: CASSLDRVNQPQHF. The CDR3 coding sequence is TGTGCCAGCAGTTTGGACAGGGTTAATCAGCCCCAGCATTTT.

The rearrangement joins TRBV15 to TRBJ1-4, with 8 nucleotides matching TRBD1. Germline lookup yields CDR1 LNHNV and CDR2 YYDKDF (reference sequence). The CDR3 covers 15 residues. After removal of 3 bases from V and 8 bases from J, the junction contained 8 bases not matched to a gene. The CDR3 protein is CATSSQQGVGEKLFF. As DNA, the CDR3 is TGTGCCACCAGCAGTCAACAGGGGGTGGGGGAAAAACTGTTTTTT. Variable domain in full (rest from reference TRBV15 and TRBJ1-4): DAMVIQNPRYQVTQFGKPVTLSCSQTLNHNVMYWYQQKSSQAPKLLFHYYDKDFNNEADTPDNFQSRRPNTSFCFLDIRSPGLGDTAMYLCATSSQQGVGEKLFFGSGTQLSVL.

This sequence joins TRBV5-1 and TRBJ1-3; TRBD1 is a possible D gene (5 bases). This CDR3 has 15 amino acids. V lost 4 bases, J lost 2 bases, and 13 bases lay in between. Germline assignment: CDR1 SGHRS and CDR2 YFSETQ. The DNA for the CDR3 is TGCGCCAGCAGCGCTACCGGGACGGCTGGAAACACCATATATTTT. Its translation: CASSATGTAGNTIYF.

The chain's CDR3 is CASSDYRGGWETQYF. CDR3 DNA: TGTGCCAGCAGTGACTACAGGGGTGGTTGGGAGACCCAGTACTTC. The chain combines TRBV2 with TRBJ2-5, with 7 nucleotides matching TRBD1. With 3 bases clipped from V and 5 bases from J, the junction kept 9 bases outside the gene matches. This CDR3 is 15 amino acids long. Germline V gene lookup returns CDR1 SNHLY and CDR2 FYNNEI.